This TCR beta chain was retrieved from a study of blood T cell repertoires in COVID-19. At the level of the study: Some COVID-19 samples were acute and others convalescent; all came from the United States, Italy and Spain. From T cells, B-cell-depleted T cells, or PBMCs came the material, which was cDNA or gDNA.

This clone has a handful of counts. The same CDR3 is also encoded by other DNA sequences in this sample. The CDR3 consists of 13 residues. V lost 6 bases, J lost 2 bases, and 10 bases lay in between. TCRdb's copy holds only in-frame clones and misses some; the assay was immunoSEQ multiplex PCR. There are a few hundred thousand clones in the sample; 60% to 75% occur only once, and about 3% lies in the top ten. Material: peripheral blood. The genes are TRBV12-3 or TRBV12-4 and TRBJ1-2; maybe TRBD1 (5 bases). This TCR came from an elderly woman with acute or convalescent COVID-19. In DNA, the CDR3 is TGTGCCAGCAGCTTCCCAGGGAACTATGGCTACACCTTC. This gives the protein CASSFPGNYGYTF.